These 9 T cell receptor beta chains were all obtained from the same sample, sequenced in a study of T cells in Graves' hyperthyroidism and ophthalmopathy. Amplification of TCR beta CDR3 regions was performed using RNA transcripts as template. The HTBI primer set served for first-round RT-PCR of the TCR CDR3. TCRdb itself ran the multiplex PCR reads through MiXCR, one entry per CDR3 protein. The sample lists about 600,000 distinct CDR3 sequences, roughly 14% occurring once. The sample was blood. The receptors originated from a woman aged 50 to 60 with Graves' ophthalmopathy.

This clonotype was seen repeatedly, ten times or more. The rearrangement links TRBV9 to TRBJ2-1; 8 bases are shared with TRBD2. Germline CDR1 reads SGDLS; CDR2 reads YYNGEE. V trimming: 4 bases; J trimming: 4 bases; junction bases outside the gene matches: 10. There are 16 residues in the CDR3. CDR3 sequence (DNA): TGTGCCAGCAGCCCCGGGGAACTAGCGGTATACAATGAGCAGTTCTTC. Translating it yields CASSPGELAVYNEQFF.

The chain employs TRBV10-3 and TRBJ2-3, with a weak D call TRBD2 (5 bases). The V gene lost 4 bases and the J gene lost 4 bases, with 18 bases spanning the gap. Germline-derived CDR1 and CDR2 are ENHRY and SYGVKD. This CDR3 has 16 residues. The CDR3 bases are TGTGCCATCAGTGCTACCGGGCCGCAGGAGGCAGATACGCAGTATTTT. It translates to CAISATGPQEADTQYF.

A few counts support this clonotype. The rearrangement uses TRBV29-1 and TRBJ1-2; D is possibly TRBD1 (5 bases). This CDR3 contains 13 residues. CDR1 and CDR2 from the germline V gene are SQVTM and ANQGSEA. The ends were cut back, 2 bases at V and 4 bases at J, with 11 bases in the middle. CDR3: CSVERGLGYGYTF. The CDR3 DNA sequence: TGCAGCGTTGAAAGGGGACTCGGCTATGGCTACACCTTC.

The rearrangement joins TRBV29-1 to TRBJ2-5; TRBD2 agrees at 11 bases. Per the germline V gene, CDR1 is SQVTM and CDR2 is ANQGSEA. The V segment lost 3 bases and the J segment 3 bases; nucleotides outside the gene matches: 6. This CDR3 has 15 amino acids. The CDR3 spells CSVDGVAGGKETQYF. For the CDR3, the DNA is TGCAGCGTTGACGGGGTAGCGGGAGGGAAAGAGACCCAGTACTTC.

This chain links TRBV20-1 with TRBJ2-2; 7 nucleotides align to TRBD2. Trimming took 5 bases from V and 6 from J; bases not matched to a gene: 12. CDR3 length equals 15 residues. Germline CDR1 is DFQATT and CDR2 is SNEGSKA (reference sequence). The DNA of the CDR3 is TGCAGTGCTCCTCTTTGGTGGGAGGGCCCCGGGGAGCTGTTTTTT. Its protein is CSAPLWWEGPGELFF.

This clonotype was picked up many times. This chain links TRBV27 with TRBJ2-7, with a possible D match to TRBD1 (5 bases). The germline V gene has CDR1 MNHEY and CDR2 SMNVEV (reference sequence). V gave up 1 base and J gave up 0 bases, with 13 bases separating them. The CDR3 is made up of 16 amino acids. CDR3 DNA sequence: TGTGCCAGCAGTTTATTCCGGACAACGAGCTCCTACGAGCAGTACTTC. Translating it yields CASSLFRTTSSYEQYF.

The chain carries TRBV28 and TRBJ2-4; D assignment may be TRBD1 or TRBD2 (5 bases each). Trimming took off 4 bases at V and 1 base at J, with 14 bases between the two ends. The germline gives CDR1 MDHEN, CDR2 SYDVKM. CDR3 length equals 16 residues. The CDR3 reads CASSWGSAAAKNIQYF. The CDR3 nucleotides are TGTGCCAGCAGTTGGGGGAGTGCGGCGGCCAAAAACATTCAGTACTTC.

In its sample, this clonotype was seen many times. CDR3 in DNA: TGTGCCAGCTCACCACCGTTGGGGAGGAGAGAGACCCAGTACTTC. Amino acid sequence: CASSPPLGRRETQYF. This chain uses TRBV18 with TRBJ2-5; possible D gene TRBD2, 6 bases. The V gene's germline CDR1 is KGHSH and CDR2 LQKENI. CDR3 size: 15 residues. Deletions cut 0 bases from V and 4 bases from J, with 12 bases between.

The V gene is TRBV29-1, the J gene TRBJ2-3, with a possible D match to TRBD2 (6 bases). V lost 2 bases and J lost 4, with 13 bases in between. The CDR3 runs 14 residues. Germline V gene data show CDR1 as SQVTM and CDR2 as ANQGSEA. The CDR3 is CSVEWGVWADTQYF. The CDR3, as DNA: TGCAGCGTTGAATGGGGGGTATGGGCAGATACGCAGTATTTT.